This TCR beta chain was identified during a study of shared clonotypes between healthy human individuals. Study conclusions and caveats: On the whole, naive subsets had larger estimated richness than memory subsets had.

Every donor was a Caucasian adult from Nashville, Tennessee. Germline V gene sequence: CDR1 MRHNA, CDR2 SNTAGT. The CDR3 is 15 amino acids. With V trimmed by 0 bases and J by 8 bases, 3 bases remained unmatched. Comments on this clone: Its antigen is unidentified.

Several immunoSEQ plates received, in even portions, the genomic DNA of each subset. The sorted-subset replicate PCRs were given about 210 ng DNA, which is 31,000 or so T cell genomes. This table comes from immunoSEQ multiplex PCR, and its TCRdb copy is limited to in-frame clones, with some not included. This table has some 2.4 million clones, over 85% appearing once. Sequencing used naive CD4+ T cells from PBMCs. As for subset: CD45RA+ positively selected. This receptor was identified in a man aged 18 to 35 in good health. Some clones in this sample may be carry-over from other donors' samples. V gene TRBV6-4 combines with J gene TRBJ2-1; 11 bases agree with TRBD1. CDR3 coding DNA: TGTGCCAGCAGTGACTCAGGGACAGGGGGGCATGAGCAGTTCTTC. Translated: CASSDSGTGGHEQFF.